These 13 T cell receptor beta chains came from one sample sequenced in a study of T cells in localized non-small cell lung cancer. The method was immunoSEQ multiplex PCR; TCRdb's version includes in-frame clones alone and lacks a portion of them. The repertoire holds roughly 6,800 clones, with 15% as singletons. This specimen was normal lung tissue next to the tumor, taken before any cancer treatment. The receptors were sampled from a male donor at least 60 years old with stage II squamous cell lung carcinoma.

By sample share, this clone is medium-sized (0.01 to 0.1%). V is TRBV11-3 and J is TRBJ1-2; D unresolved. CDR3 length: 14 residues. The V and J ends lost 5 bases and 0 bases respectively, with 10 bases between them. CDR1 is SGHNT and CDR2 is YENEEA in the germline V gene. Written as DNA, the CDR3 is TGTGCCAGCAGCCAGGACCGGGCTAACTATGGCTACACCTTC. As protein: CASSQDRANYGYTF.

The chain recombines TRBV19 with TRBJ1-2; 8 bases align to TRBD1. Germline V lookup: CDR1 LNHDA, CDR2 SQIVND (reference sequence). The length of the CDR3 is 15 residues. Germline trimming cut 6 bases from V and 8 bases from J; bases unmatched to any gene: 14. CDR3 residues: CASSKQGAAEGGYTF. The CDR3 DNA sequence: TGTGCCAGTAGCAAGCAGGGGGCCGCTGAAGGGGGCTACACCTTC.

This clone occurred a few times. The chain is built from TRBV12-5 and TRBJ2-1; D remains ambiguous. The CDR3 runs 11 residues. The V end lost 5 bases, the J end lost 8 bases, and 7 bases lay between the germline ends. Germline V CDR1 and CDR2: LGHNT, FRNRAP. CDR3 sequence reads: CASGASDEQFF. For the CDR3, the DNA is TGTGCTAGTGGTGCGTCGGATGAGCAGTTCTTC. The whole variable domain, filled in from reference TRBV12-5 and TRBJ2-1, reads DARVTQTPRHKVTEMGQEVTMRCQPILGHNTVFWYRQTMMQGLELLAYFRNRAPLDDSGMPKDRFSAEMPDATLATLKIQPSEPRDSAVYFCASGASDEQFFGPGTRLTVL.

The chain combines TRBV19 with TRBJ2-1; D gene uncertain. CDR3 length: 16 amino acids. V lost 7 bases to trimming and J lost 0 bases, with 16 bases between them. Germline values: CDR1 LNHDA, CDR2 SQIVND (reference sequence). The CDR3 DNA is TGTGCCAGTAAATCCGTTAGCCCGAGCTCCTACAATGAGCAGTTCTTC. As protein: CASKSVSPSSYNEQFF.

The chain carries TRBV9 and TRBJ1-2, with 8 positions matching TRBD1. The V and J ends lost 1 base and 2 bases, in that order; junction bases with no gene match: 4. This CDR3 is built from 15 residues. The germline V gene encodes CDR1 SGDLS and CDR2 YYNGEE. The CDR3: CASSVQGATNYGYTF. The CDR3 DNA is TGTGCCAGCAGCGTACAGGGGGCCACGAACTATGGCTACACCTTC.

This clone was seen a handful of times. The genes are TRBV6-8 and TRBJ1-1; D perhaps matches TRBD1 (6 bases). Germline CDR1 and CDR2: MNHGY and SAAAGT. The V end was cut by 0 bases, the J end by 5 bases, with 10 bases between. This CDR3 contains 14 residues. The CDR3 loop reads CASSYSMGATEAFF. The CDR3 DNA reads TGTGCCAGCAGTTACTCGATGGGGGCGACTGAAGCTTTCTTT.

Many counts were recorded for this clone. This chain joins TRBV9 and TRBJ2-3; 14 bases are shared with TRBD2. CDR1 and CDR2 (germline): SGDLS, YYNGEE. This CDR3 region has 16 residues. With 3 bases clipped from V and 8 bases from J, the junction kept 8 bases outside the gene matches. The CDR3 bases are TGTGCCAGCAGCGCCCCCGGGACTAGCGGGAGAGGTACGCAGTATTTT. This gives the protein CASSAPGTSGRGTQYF.

The table lists this clone with a few counts. The V and J genes are TRBV18 and TRBJ2-7, with D perhaps TRBD1 (6 bases). Trimming shortened V by 3 bases and J by 5 bases, and 11 bases separated the two germline ends. Germline V CDR1 and CDR2: KGHSH, LQKENI. The CDR3 is 13 amino acids. The CDR3 sequence is CASSPRQDHEQYF. The CDR3 DNA sequence: TGTGCCAGCTCACCCCGACAGGACCACGAGCAGTACTTC.

Only a few counts were recorded for this clone. The chain links TRBV12-2 to TRBJ2-1; the D call TRBD2 from the table was never checked on the DNA. TRBV12-2 corresponds to a pseudogene. This CDR3 spans 16 amino acids. The CDR3, as DNA: TGTGCAAGTCGCCTAAACCCAGCGGGGGGGCTTGATGAGCAGTTCTTC. Protein: CASRLNPAGGLDEQFF.

V is TRBV11-3 and J is TRBJ2-7, with 9 bases aligning to TRBD2. Germline CDR1 reads SGHNT; CDR2 reads YENEEA. The CDR3 is 14 residues long. With V trimmed by 3 bases and J by 5 bases, 5 bases remained unmatched. CDR3 sequence reads: CASSFSLAGNEQYF. The DNA for the CDR3 is TGTGCCAGCAGCTTTAGTCTAGCGGGGAACGAGCAGTACTTC.

This clone was counted between two and nine times. The J gene is TRBJ1-1, the V gene TRBV29-1; 7 nucleotides align to TRBD1. Germline V gene sequence: CDR1 SQVTM, CDR2 ANQGSEA. The trim removed 3 bases at V and 6 bases at J, leaving 13 bases unmatched. This CDR3 is 15 amino acids long. The CDR3 DNA reads TGCAGCGTTGACGGGGGGCGACAGGGAGGATCTGAAGCTTTCTTT. Protein sequence: CSVDGGRQGGSEAFF.

In this sample, this clone is medium-sized. V and J are TRBV11-3 and TRBJ2-2; the match to TRBD1 covers 8 bases. The V gene end was trimmed by 3 bases and the J gene end by 7 bases; junction bases not matched to a gene: 13. Germline-derived CDR1 and CDR2 are SGHNT and YENEEA. This CDR3 comprises 17 residues. The CDR3 loop reads CASSLVIGRGRSGELFF. The CDR3 DNA reads as TGTGCCAGCAGCTTGGTCATAGGCAGGGGGCGAAGCGGGGAGCTGTTTTTT.

V is TRBV11-3 and J is TRBJ2-6; D is unclear. The V gene's germline CDR1 is SGHNT and CDR2 YENEEA. V lost 5 bases and J 2 bases, leaving 19 bases between the germline ends. This CDR3 has 18 residues. In DNA, the CDR3 is TGTGCCAGCAGCCCTGGACGTCGGATAGTGACTGGGGCCAACGTCCTGACTTTC. Its translation is CASSPGRRIVTGANVLTF. Drawing the rest from reference TRBV11-3 and TRBJ2-6, the complete variable domain is EAGVVQSPRYKIIEKKQPVAFWCNPISGHNTLYWYLQNLGQGPELLIRYENEEAVDDSQLPKDRFSAERLKGVDSTLKIQPAELGDSAVYLCASSPGRRIVTGANVLTFGAGSRLTVL.